These 5 T cell receptor beta chains came from one sample sequenced in a study of T cell responses to AZD1222 COVID-19 vaccine. TCRdb's copy holds only in-frame clones and misses some; the assay was immunoSEQ multiplex PCR. The repertoire holds some 86,000 clones, with about nine tenths as singletons. Sequenced material: peripheral blood, taken 28 days after the second AZD1222 dose. All receptors come from an adult who received the AZD1222 COVID-19 vaccine.

The V and J genes are TRBV9 and TRBJ2-1; 7 bases match TRBD1. The V and J ends lost 2 bases and 4 bases, in that order; junction bases with no gene match: 9. CDR1 and CDR2 (germline): SGDLS, YYNGEE. CDR3 length: 16 amino acids. CDR3 region: CASSVKGAFGYNEQFF. The CDR3 region has the DNA TGTGCCAGCAGCGTGAAGGGGGCCTTCGGGTACAATGAGCAGTTCTTC.

V usage is TRBV5-1 and J usage is TRBJ2-5; D possibly corresponds to TRBD1 (5 bases). Per the germline V gene, CDR1 is SGHRS and CDR2 is YFSETQ. Trimming stripped 5 bases from V and 2 bases from J, with 10 bases between. The CDR3 has 13 residues. CDR3 in amino acids: CASSFQGQETQYF. The CDR3 nucleotides are TGCGCCAGCAGTTTTCAGGGTCAAGAGACCCAGTACTTC. Full variable domain (missing parts from reference TRBV5-1 and TRBJ2-5): KAGVTQTPRYLIKTRGQQVTLSCSPISGHRSVSWYQQTPGQGLQFLFEYFSETQRNKGNFPGRFSGRQFSNSRSEMNVSTLELGDSALYLCASSFQGQETQYFGPGTRLLVL.

The DNA of the CDR3 is TGTGCCAGCAGCATAGGTGGGCAAGAGACCCAGTACTTC. It yields the protein CASSIGGQETQYF. This chain uses TRBV5-6 with TRBJ2-5; D remains unclear. The CDR3 is 13 residues long. V was pared by 4 bases and J by 2 bases, with 9 bases between. From germline, CDR1 is SGHDT and CDR2 YYEEEE. Variable domain in full (rest from reference TRBV5-6 and TRBJ2-5): DAGVTQSPTHLIKTRGQQVTLRCSPKSGHDTVSWYQQALGQGPQFIFQYYEEEERQRGNFPDRFSGHQFPNYSSELNVNALLLGDSALYLCASSIGGQETQYFGPGTRLLVL.

V usage is TRBV7-2 and J usage is TRBJ2-2, with D possibly being TRBD1 (5 bases). Germline values: CDR1 SGHTA, CDR2 FQGNSA. Trimming removed 1 base at V and 4 bases at J, with 13 bases between. The CDR3 runs 16 residues. CDR3 protein: CASSLGVRVVTGELFF. Here the CDR3 DNA reads TGTGCCAGCAGCTTAGGGGTCAGGGTAGTCACCGGGGAGCTGTTTTTT.

V gene TRBV2 combines with J gene TRBJ2-7; D may correspond to TRBD1 or TRBD2 (5 bases each). The CDR3 covers 12 residues. Germline V lookup: CDR1 SNHLY, CDR2 FYNNEI. The germline V and J ends were trimmed by 7 bases and 1 base, with 8 bases remaining between them. DNA of the CDR3: TGTGCCAGCACTGGGGGATCCTACGAGCAGTACTTC. Translating it yields CASTGGSYEQYF.